A selection of T cell receptor beta chains follows, all from one sample in a study of CD8+ T cells in alopecia areata. Using immunoSEQ multiplex PCR, the repertoire was profiled, and TCRdb retains in-frame clones only, with some absent. The sample lists some 160,000 clones; just over 65% were seen once. This material consisted of CD4+ T cells sorted from blood, taken at week 4, from a patient treated with tofacitinib. All receptors come from a human donor with alopecia areata. CDR3s include the opening cysteine and the closing phenylalanine or tryptophan. Each record gives: J gene, clone size, V gene, D gene, CDR3 DNA, CDR3 protein. D genes are given only for firm matches. Rows give clone size only sometimes, using once, few, many, or a class for an expanded clone.

TRBJ2-3 NA TRBV29-1 NA TGCAGCGTTGAAGGGGGCGCGGGGGCCAGGGATACGCAGTATTTT CSVEGGAGARDTQYF
TRBJ2-7 many TRBV7-2 NA TGTGCCAGCAGCTTACTCGCGGCCTCCTACGAGCAGTACTTC CASSLLAASYEQYF
TRBJ2-5 NA TRBV7-9 NA TGTGCCAGCAGCGCCAGACAAACCATCCAAGAGACCCAGTACTTC CASSARQTIQETQYF
TRBJ1-5 NA TRBV30 NA TGTGCCTGGAGTTACGGGGTCGGGCCCCAGCATTTT CAWSYGVGPQHF
TRBJ2-7 NA TRBV30 NA TGTGCCTCCTCGGACAGTTCGGGGCAGTACTTC CASSDSSGQYF
TRBJ1-1 NA TRBV30 NA TGTGCCTGGACTCCCCGCATGAACACTGAAGCTTTCTTT CAWTPRMNTEAFF
TRBJ1-2 NA TRBV30 NA TGTGCCTGGAGGGCCCTTCGTGGCTACACCTTC CAWRALRGYTF
TRBJ1-2 few TRBV25-1 NA TGTGCCAGCAACCACAAAGAGTATGATGGCTACACCTTC CASNHKEYDGYTF
TRBJ2-7 NA TRBV19 NA TGTGCCAGTAGTATTCTAGGGATCCACGAGCAGTACTTC CASSILGIHEQYF
TRBJ1-2 NA TRBV29-1 NA TGCAGCGTGAGGAGAGATAACTATGGCTACACCTTC CSVRRDNYGYTF
TRBJ2-5 NA TRBV29-1 TRBD1 TGCAGCGTTGTGGACAGGCCCTTCAGGGGAAAAGAGACCCAGTACTTC CSVVDRPFRGKETQYF
TRBJ2-7 few TRBV14 NA TGTGCCAGCAGCCAAGCGGCAGGGAGGTACGAGCAGTACTTC CASSQAAGRYEQYF
TRBJ1-5 NA TRBV30 NA TGTGCCTGGATGGAGGGGATCAATCAGCCCCAGCATTTT CAWMEGINQPQHF
TRBJ2-3 NA TRBV29-1 NA TGCAGCGAGAAGCGATCAGATACGCAGTATTTT CSEKRSDTQYF
TRBJ2-5 NA TRBV5-1 NA TGCGCCAGCAGTGTCCCAAAAGAGACCCAGTACTTC CASSVPKETQYF
TRBJ1-2 NA TRBV29-1 NA TGCAGCGTTGAACTCACGGATTGGGCACATGGCTACACCTTC CSVELTDWAHGYTF
TRBJ2-2 few TRBV2 NA TGTGCCAGCAGTGACATGAGTAACACCGGGGAGCTGTTTTTT CASSDMSNTGELFF
TRBJ2-1 NA TRBV21-1 NA TGTGCCAGCGGCGACAGGGGGCGTTTAAACGGCTACAATGAGCAGTTCTTC CASGDRGRLNGYNEQFF